The clone carrying this TCR beta chain was seen a handful of times. The antigen is unknown. The protocol was immunoSEQ multiplex PCR, while the TCRdb copy is restricted to in-frame clones and leaves out a portion. The sample contains about 90,000 clones, about nine tenths of which appear only once. This record comes from a study of PD-1 blockade in classical Hodgkin lymphoma. As for the study in general: Every 2 weeks, patients got 3 mg/kg intravenous nivolumab. Whole-study findings and limits: Complete responders had baseline diversity similar to newly diagnosed patients. Patients starting nivolumab under 1 year after ASCT were excluded. Factors driving the repertoire differences, possibly disease activity or prior therapy, remain undefined.

Specified time point: cycle 4 day 1 (C4D1), after less than seven weeks of nivolumab. Relapse after autologous stem cell transplantation occurred in every patient, and brentuximab vedotin exposure varied. The CDR3 length is 13 residues. The germline CDR1 and CDR2 sequences are MNHEY and SVGAGI. With 1 base removed from V and 2 bases from J, the gap between germline ends came to 5 bases. The receptor comes from a human donor with classical Hodgkin lymphoma. V and J are TRBV6-5 and TRBJ1-2; no clear D gene. The sequences come from peripheral blood mononuclear cells (PBMCs), collected before the fourth cycle of nivolumab. CDR3 amino acids: CASSYYQNYGYTF. The CDR3 nucleotides read TGTGCCAGCAGTTACTACCAAAACTATGGCTACACCTTC.